The sequence of this TCR beta chain was determined in a study of blood T cell repertoires in COVID-19. Profiling relied on immunoSEQ multiplex PCR, and the TCRdb table lists in-frame clones only, not all of them. This table has more than 60,000 clones, about 80% appearing once. Trimming cost V 1 base and J 2 bases, with 6 bases left between them. The CDR3 extends over 15 amino acids. Germline CDR1 MNHEY, CDR2 SMNVEV (reference sequence). This rearrangement joins TRBV27 to TRBJ2-6; D might be TRBD2 (5 bases). This receptor was identified in a man in his forties or fifties with COVID-19, enrolled during active disease. Sequenced material: peripheral blood. Here the CDR3 reads CASSLFGAGANVLTF. As DNA, the CDR3 is TGTGCCAGCAGTTTATTCGGGGCTGGGGCCAACGTCCTGACTTTC.